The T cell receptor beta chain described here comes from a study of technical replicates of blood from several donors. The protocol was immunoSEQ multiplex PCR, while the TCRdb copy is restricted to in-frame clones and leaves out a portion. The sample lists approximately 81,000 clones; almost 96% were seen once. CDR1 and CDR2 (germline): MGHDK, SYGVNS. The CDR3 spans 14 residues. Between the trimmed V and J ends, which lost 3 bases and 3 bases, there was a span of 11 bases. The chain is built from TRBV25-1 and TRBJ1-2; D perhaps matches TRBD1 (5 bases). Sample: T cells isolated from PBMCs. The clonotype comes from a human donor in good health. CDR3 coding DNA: TGTGCCAGCAGTGAGAGTCCAGGGTACTATGGCTACACCTTC. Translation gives CASSESPGYYGYTF.